This TCR beta chain stems from a study of blood T cell repertoires in COVID-19. Assay: immunoSEQ multiplex PCR; the TCRdb copy retains only in-frame clones and omits some. Altogether more than 75,000 clones are present, about 90% being singletons, with the ten largest covering about 8%. Trimming pared 0 bases from V and 4 bases from J, leaving 9 bases between. Germline V gene sequence: CDR1 MNHEY, CDR2 SVGAGI. The CDR3 length is 14 residues. This clonotype was sampled from an older woman with acute or convalescent COVID-19. Sequenced material: peripheral blood. The V call is TRBV6-5, the J call TRBJ1-2; no clear D. The CDR3 DNA reads as TGTGCCAGCAGTTACTCACCTGACTTCTATGGCTACACCTTC. It translates to CASSYSPDFYGYTF.